This T cell receptor (beta chain) is drawn from a study of blood T cell repertoires in COVID-19. Data came from immunoSEQ multiplex PCR; TCRdb stores just in-frame clones and leaves some out. The sample has about 200,000 clones; roughly 86% are singletons. CDR1 and CDR2 from the germline V gene are LGHDT and YNNKEL (reference sequence). There are 14 residues in the CDR3. Between the trimmed V and J ends, which lost 4 bases and 6 bases, there was a span of 13 bases. The gene calls are TRBV3-1 (or the pseudogene TRBV3-2) and TRBJ2-1, with D maybe TRBD1 (6 bases). The sequence derives from a man aged 18-30 years with active or convalescent COVID-19. Sequencing used peripheral blood. CDR3 sequence reads: CASSRRGIGNEQFF. CDR3 nucleotide sequence: TGTGCCAGCAGCCGAAGGGGGATAGGCAATGAGCAGTTCTTC.